Below, 32 T cell receptor beta chains from the same sample are listed, as sequenced in a study of T cell repertoires in cytomegalovirus infection. A single record per CDR3 protein comes from TCRdb applying MiXCR to the reads. This table holds 150,000 to 200,000 distinct CDR3 sequences, about 15% found once. Sequencing was carried out using CD8+ T cells from PBMCs. The origin of the receptors is a human donor in good health (CMV status not recorded). Some clones in this sample may be carry-over from other donors' samples.

V usage is TRBV12-3 or TRBV12-4 and J usage is TRBJ2-7; D not certain. Trimming took off 2 bases at V and 1 base at J, with 9 bases between the two ends. The CDR3 contains 14 residues. As DNA, the CDR3 is TGTGCCAGCAGTTTACGTTCTGATTCCTACGAGCAGTACTTC. This translates into CASSLRSDSYEQYF.

This clonotype was counted between two and nine times. The chain joins TRBV5-1 to TRBJ2-5, with 9 nucleotides matching TRBD2. After removal of 2 bases from V and 5 bases from J, the junction contained 7 bases not matched to a gene. The CDR3 contains 15 residues. Germline V gene sequence: CDR1 SGHRS, CDR2 YFSETQ. CDR3 bases: TGCGCCAGCAGCTTCGCGGGGGGGGATGTGGAGACCCAGTACTTC. It specifies CASSFAGGDVETQYF.

V usage is TRBV13 and J usage is TRBJ2-5, with D perhaps matching TRBD1 or TRBD2 (6 bases each). V was clipped by 0 bases and J by 7 bases, with 18 bases between them. Per the germline V gene, CDR1 is PRHDT and CDR2 is FYEKMQ (reference sequence). The CDR3 totals 16 residues. The DNA for the CDR3 is TGTGCCAGCAGCTTAGGTCGGGGGCCCGCATTCGGGACCCAGTACTTC. This translates into CASSLGRGPAFGTQYF.

The chain recombines TRBV7-2 with TRBJ2-2; D is uncertain. This CDR3 has 14 amino acids. Germline V gene data show CDR1 as SGHTA and CDR2 as FQGNSA. Trimming removed 2 bases from V and 7 bases from J, with 11 bases in between. Here the CDR3 reads CASSLYGPGGELFF. The CDR3 DNA follows: TGTGCCAGCAGCTTATACGGGCCCGGCGGGGAGCTGTTTTTT.

The chain couples TRBV7-6 to TRBJ1-1; 9 positions agree with TRBD1. CDR3 length: 20 amino acids. The J segment lost 1 base and the V segment lost 5 bases, leaving 20 bases of the junction unmatched. In germline, CDR1 is SGHVS, CDR2 FNYEAQ. CDR3 in DNA: TGTGCCAGCAGCCGGGACAGGGCTCTTTCTGACGCTCGGGGGAACACTGAAGCTTTCTTT. Its protein product is CASSRDRALSDARGNTEAFF.

The chain couples TRBV6-6 to TRBJ2-1; no clear D. The germline gives CDR1 MNHNY, CDR2 SVGAGI (reference sequence). V lost 9 bases and J 8 bases, leaving 11 bases between the germline ends. This CDR3 comprises 11 residues. The CDR3 protein is CASFTLYEQFF. The CDR3 bases are TGTGCCAGTTTTACCCTCTATGAGCAGTTCTTC.

This clonotype appeared a few times. The rearrangement joins TRBV28 to TRBJ1-2, with D possibly TRBD1 on 6 matching bases. CDR1 is MDHEN, CDR2 SYDVKM, per germline. The CDR3 loop spans 14 amino acids. The V end lost 3 bases, the J end lost 0 bases, and 8 bases lay between the germline ends. CDR3 loop: CASSFRGSNYGYTF. The CDR3 nucleotides are TGTGCCAGCAGTTTCAGGGGATCTAACTATGGCTACACCTTC.

This rearrangement joins TRBV6-2 or TRBV6-3 to TRBJ1-2; D call uncertain. The CDR3 sequence is 14 residues long. From germline, CDR1 is MNHEY and CDR2 SVGEGT. Trimming pared 6 bases from V and 6 bases from J, leaving 17 bases between. The chain's CDR3 is CASSTGFLRDGYTF. The DNA for the CDR3 is TGTGCCAGCAGCACCGGGTTTTTGCGGGATGGCTACACCTTC.

This clonotype showed up just a few times. The chain uses TRBV4-1 and TRBJ2-7; D is perhaps TRBD1 (6 bases). V lost 0 bases and J lost 2, with 14 bases in between. The CDR3 is 16 residues long. Germline V CDR1 and CDR2: MGHRA, YSYEKL. The CDR3 DNA follows: TGCGCCAGCAGCCAAGAATATCAGGGGAAGGCCTACGAGCAGTACTTC. Its translation is CASSQEYQGKAYEQYF.

The chain couples TRBV20-1 to TRBJ2-3; 16 bases match TRBD2. Germline lookup yields CDR1 DFQATT and CDR2 SNEGSKA (reference sequence). CDR3 length equals 19 residues. V lost 0 bases, J lost 4 bases, and 10 bases stayed unmatched. The CDR3 nucleotides are TGCAGTGCTAGAGATCTTGGGACTAGCGGGGGGGAAGTCGCAGATACGCAGTATTTT. Protein product: CSARDLGTSGGEVADTQYF.

This clonotype was seen only a few times. This chain links TRBV4-1 with TRBJ2-7; tentatively, D is TRBD2 (6 bases). The CDR3 runs to 16 residues. CDR1 is MGHRA and CDR2 is YSYEKL in the germline V gene. The V and J ends lost 0 bases and 0 bases respectively, with 12 bases between them. In DNA form, the CDR3 reads TGCGCCAGCAGCCAAGAAGGGGTCGGGAGCTCCTACGAGCAGTACTTC. Protein: CASSQEGVGSSYEQYF.

This clonotype was recorded a few times. The chain has TRBV6-2 or TRBV6-3 and TRBJ1-2, with no clear D. Germline loops: CDR1 MNHEY, CDR2 SVGEGT. CDR3 length: 13 residues. Trimming left V 0 bases short and J 6 bases short, with 8 bases between. The CDR3 loop is CASSYSSRDGYTF. The CDR3 bases are TGTGCCAGCAGTTACTCGTCAAGGGATGGCTACACCTTC.

This chain links TRBV2 with TRBJ2-1, with TRBD1 matching 9 bases. CDR3 length equals 12 residues. V shed 10 bases, J shed 6 bases, and the junction held 4 bases outside the gene matches. Looked up from germline, CDR1 is SNHLY and CDR2 is FYNNEI. CDR3 sequence reads: CATVTGGNEQFF. CDR3 in DNA: TGTGCCACCGTGACAGGGGGCAATGAGCAGTTCTTC. Full variable domain (outside the CDR3, taken from reference TRBV2 and TRBJ2-1): EPEVTQTPSHQVTQMGQEVILRCVPISNHLYFYWYRQILGQKVEFLVSFYNNEISEKSEIFDDQFSVERPDGSNFTLKIRSTKLEDSAMYFCATVTGGNEQFFGPGTRLTVL.

The sample holds many counts of this clonotype. The chain employs TRBV11-2 and TRBJ1-2; the D is unclear. CDR3 length: 12 amino acids. Germline loops: CDR1 SGHAT, CDR2 FQNNGV. The V end lost 1 base, the J end lost 6 bases, and 6 bases lay between the germline ends. CDR3 protein: CASSLGSDGYTF. CDR3 nucleotide sequence: TGTGCCAGCAGCTTAGGGTCTGATGGCTACACCTTC. The variable domain in full, with the rest retrieved from reference TRBV11-2 and TRBJ1-2, is EAGVAQSPRYKIIEKRQSVAFWCNPISGHATLYWYQQILGQGPKLLIQFQNNGVVDDSQLPKDRFSAERLKGVDSTLKIQPAKLEDSAVYLCASSLGSDGYTFGSGTRLTVV.

To note about this clonotype: A much bigger clone sits one base away, suggesting this may be a read error. The chain carries TRBV7-6 and TRBJ2-1, with D tentatively TRBD2 (5 bases). Germline-derived CDR1 and CDR2 are SGHVS and FNYEAQ. Trimming removed 3 bases from V and 7 bases from J, with 10 bases in between. The CDR3 runs 13 residues. The CDR3 nucleotides read TGTGCCAGCAGCTTGTCCCCGGGGAATGAGCAGTTCTTC. Amino acids: CASSLSPGNEQFF. Looking up the rest from reference TRBV7-6 and TRBJ2-1 gives the full variable domain: GAGVSQSPRYKVTKRGQDVALRCDPISGHVSLYWYRQALGQGPEFLTYFNYEAQQDKSGLPNDRFSAERPEGSISTLTIQRTEQRDSAMYRCASSLSPGNEQFFGPGTRLTVL.

The chain links TRBV7-2 to TRBJ1-5; TRBD1 aligns across 7 bases. Germline V gives CDR1 SGHTA, CDR2 FQGNSA. With V trimmed by 3 bases and J by 1 base, 6 bases remained unmatched. This CDR3 spans 16 amino acids. CDR3 DNA: TGTGCCAGCAGCTTCCTACCCAGGGGGAGCAATCAGCCCCAGCATTTT. Residues: CASSFLPRGSNQPQHF.

This clonotype was seen only a few times. V usage is TRBV6-2 or TRBV6-3 and J usage is TRBJ2-7; D remains unclear. Germline lookup yields CDR1 MNHEY and CDR2 SVGEGT. With 11 bases removed from V and 5 bases from J, the gap between germline ends came to 13 bases. The CDR3 runs 11 residues. CDR3 protein: CAAASSDEQYF. Written as DNA, the CDR3 is TGTGCCGCAGCAAGTTCCGACGAGCAGTACTTC.

V is TRBV12-3 or TRBV12-4 and J is TRBJ2-1; possible D gene TRBD1, 5 bases. The CDR3 consists of 16 residues. Trimming left V 3 bases short and J 0 bases short, with 12 bases between. CDR3 sequence: CASSFPRDSSYNEQFF. For the CDR3, the DNA is TGTGCCAGCAGTTTCCCTCGAGACAGCTCCTACAATGAGCAGTTCTTC.

This clonotype was counted at least ten times. The gene calls are TRBV7-6 and TRBJ1-5; D perhaps matches TRBD1 (5 bases). The CDR3 length is 18 residues. V gave up 1 base and J gave up 3 bases, with 19 bases separating them. Germline V gene data show CDR1 as SGHVS and CDR2 as FNYEAQ. CDR3 protein: CASSLVGGSVPNNQPQHF. The CDR3 DNA reads as TGTGCCAGCAGCTTAGTTGGGGGGTCCGTACCAAACAATCAGCCCCAGCATTTT.

Only a few counts were recorded for this clonotype. The chain employs TRBV7-9 and TRBJ1-2; 7 positions agree with TRBD1. This CDR3 spans 15 amino acids. V trimming: 5 bases; J trimming: 0 bases; junction bases outside the gene matches: 6. Looked up from germline, CDR1 is SEHNR and CDR2 is FQNEAQ (reference sequence). CDR3: CASSGGDSPNYGYTF. DNA of the CDR3: TGTGCCAGCAGCGGGGGGGACAGCCCTAACTATGGCTACACCTTC.

The chain carries TRBV2 and TRBJ2-3, with 8 bases fitting TRBD2. Germline CDR1 and CDR2: SNHLY and FYNNEI. Trimming took 1 base from V and 2 from J; bases not matched to a gene: 5. CDR3 length equals 16 residues. The CDR3 protein is CASSEVGGDNTDTQYF. The CDR3 coding sequence is TGTGCCAGCAGTGAAGTCGGGGGGGACAACACAGATACGCAGTATTTT.

This clonotype was counted between two and nine times. This chain connects TRBV7-6 to TRBJ2-7; D remains unclear. The germline V gene has CDR1 SGHVS and CDR2 FNYEAQ. V was shortened by 4 bases and J by 4 bases, with 8 bases between the two germline ends. The CDR3 has 12 amino acids. The CDR3 bases are TGTGCCAGCAGCTCCGACGCTTACGAGCAGTACTTC. It codes for CASSSDAYEQYF.

This clonotype was observed a few times. The V call is TRBV6-1, the J call TRBJ2-5, with D maybe TRBD1 (6 bases). This CDR3 spans 16 amino acids. V was trimmed by 2 bases and J by 2 bases, leaving 15 bases between them. Per germline, CDR1 MNHNS and CDR2 SASEGT. CDR3 in amino acids: CASSERPPGAQETQYF. Written as DNA, the CDR3 is TGTGCCAGCAGTGAAAGACCCCCAGGGGCACAAGAGACCCAGTACTTC.

This clonotype was counted only a few times. The V and J genes are TRBV4-2 and TRBJ2-7; D may be TRBD1 or TRBD2 (5 bases each). Deletions cut 0 bases from V and 0 bases from J, with 9 bases between. Germline CDR1 and CDR2: LGHNA and YNFKEQ. CDR3 length: 15 residues. CDR3 sequence (DNA): TGTGCCAGCAGCCAAGATAGGGACCTCTCCTACGAGCAGTACTTC. This codes for CASSQDRDLSYEQYF.

This clonotype was observed a few times. The V call is TRBV19, the J call TRBJ2-1; 8 positions agree with TRBD2. CDR3 length: 15 residues. Trimming at V came to 4 bases and at J to 4 bases, leaving 6 bases not matched to a gene. Germline V gives CDR1 LNHDA, CDR2 SQIVND (reference sequence). CDR3 residues: CASSNVLAVYNEQFF. The CDR3 region has the DNA TGTGCCAGTAGTAATGTACTAGCGGTGTACAATGAGCAGTTCTTC.

This clonotype came up a few times. This chain joins TRBV7-2 and TRBJ2-3, with D tentatively TRBD1 (6 bases). Trimming pared 4 bases from V and 6 bases from J, leaving 17 bases between. Germline CDR1 and CDR2: SGHTA and FQGNSA. This CDR3 region has 15 residues. This CDR3 is CASSYTGLGRDTQYF. CDR3 sequence (DNA): TGTGCCAGCAGCTATACAGGGTTGGGAAGGGATACGCAGTATTTT. Based on the CDR3 plus reference TRBV7-2 and TRBJ2-3, the full variable domain is GAGVSQSPSNKVTEKGKDVELRCDPISGHTALYWYRQSLGQGLEFLIYFQGNSAPDKSGLPSDRFSAERTGGSVSTLTIQRTQQEDSAVYLCASSYTGLGRDTQYFGPGTRLTVL.

This clonotype was counted many times. The chain combines TRBV28 with TRBJ2-7; D unresolved. The V end was cut by 2 bases, the J end by 6 bases, with 14 bases between. From germline, CDR1 is MDHEN and CDR2 SYDVKM. This CDR3 has 14 amino acids. CDR3 residues: CASSLVRFSREQYF. For the CDR3, the DNA is TGTGCCAGCAGTTTAGTTAGGTTTTCCCGCGAGCAGTACTTC.

This clonotype was counted only a few times. The chain carries TRBV7-3 and TRBJ2-3; a weak D match, TRBD2 (7 bases). Trimming took off 4 bases at V and 3 bases at J, with 17 bases between the two ends. Germline CDR1 reads SGHTA; CDR2 reads FQGTGA. This CDR3 region has 16 residues. The CDR3 sequence is CASSSGGSQGTDTQYF. CDR3 DNA: TGTGCCAGCAGCTCGGGGGGCAGCCAAGGGACAGATACGCAGTATTTT.

The V and J genes are TRBV12-3 or TRBV12-4 and TRBJ1-5; tentatively, D is TRBD1 (5 bases). V was trimmed by 3 bases and J by 3 bases, leaving 9 bases between them. The CDR3 totals 14 residues. This CDR3 is CASSFRGFNQPQHF. As DNA, the CDR3 is TGTGCCAGCAGTTTCCGGGGGTTCAATCAGCCCCAGCATTTT.

The rearrangement uses TRBV23-1 and TRBJ1-5; D unclear. TRBV23-1 is given ORF status, its function remaining uncertain. The CDR3 loop spans 17 amino acids. The ends were cut back, 2 bases at V and 0 bases at J, with 14 bases in the middle. As DNA, the CDR3 is TGCGCCAGCAGTCAAGCCCCCGGACGGAATAGCAATCAGCCCCAGCATTTT. Amino acid sequence: CASSQAPGRNSNQPQHF.

A single count supports this clonotype. The chain links TRBV27 to TRBJ2-1; the match to TRBD2 covers 8 bases. V dropped 4 bases and J dropped 7; count of bases not matched to a gene: 6. The CDR3 length is 14 residues. Germline lookup yields CDR1 MNHEY and CDR2 SMNVEV (reference sequence). Written as DNA, the CDR3 is TGTGCCAGCAGTTGGGGCGGGGGGAGGAATGAGCAGTTCTTC. This sequence encodes CASSWGGGRNEQFF.

This clonotype has just a few counts. This chain uses TRBV20-1 with TRBJ1-5; possibly TRBD1 for D (5 bases). In germline, CDR1 is DFQATT, CDR2 SNEGSKA (reference sequence). The CDR3 has 14 amino acids. Trimming took 0 bases from V and 3 from J, leaving 9 bases between them. CDR3 coding DNA: TGCAGTGCTAGAGAACTGGGGGACAATCAGCCCCAGCATTTT. This gives the protein CSARELGDNQPQHF.